These 9 T cell receptor beta chains came from one sample sequenced in a study of blood T cell repertoires in COVID-19. The protocol was immunoSEQ multiplex PCR, while the TCRdb copy is restricted to in-frame clones and leaves out a portion. Here the sample spans about 170,000 clones, approximately 90% being singletons. The specimen was PBMCs or T cells enriched from blood (not recorded which). Source of these receptors: a woman younger than 35 who had recovered from COVID-19.

V and J are TRBV7-3 and TRBJ1-6, with D uncertain. Per the germline V gene, CDR1 is SGHTA and CDR2 is FQGTGA. There are 13 residues in the CDR3. V shed 4 bases and J shed 9 bases, with 10 bases lying between them. In DNA, the CDR3 is TGTGCCAGCAGCTCATCCCCGGGTTCACCCCTCCACTTT. It codes for CASSSSPGSPLHF. Filled out from reference TRBV7-3 and TRBJ1-6, the complete variable domain reads GAGVSQTPSNKVTEKGKYVELRCDPISGHTALYWYRQSLGQGPEFLIYFQGTGAADDSGLPNDRFFAVRPEGSVSTLKIQRTERGDSAVYLCASSSSPGSPLHFGNGTRLTVT.

This chain connects TRBV4-1 to TRBJ2-7, with D possibly TRBD1 on 6 matching bases. The germline V gene encodes CDR1 MGHRA and CDR2 YSYEKL. The CDR3 has 14 amino acids. V dropped 1 base and J dropped 4 bases, with 11 bases sitting between them. CDR3 nucleotides: TGCGCCAGCAGCCAAGCTGGGGGCTCGTACGAGCAGTACTTC. It specifies CASSQAGGSYEQYF.

The chain has TRBV5-4 and TRBJ1-6; D is uncertain. From germline, CDR1 is SGHNT and CDR2 YYREEE (reference sequence). V was pared by 0 bases and J by 9 bases, with 16 bases between. The CDR3 is 16 amino acids. CDR3 loop: CASSLGPLMTGSPLHF. Here the CDR3 DNA reads TGTGCCAGCAGCTTGGGTCCACTGATGACGGGTTCACCCCTCCACTTT.

The CDR3 loop reads CASSPGLAYPEQYF. The CDR3 DNA is TGTGCCAGTAGTCCGGGACTAGCTTATCCCGAGCAGTACTTC. V and J are TRBV11-2 and TRBJ2-7, with 9 bases matching TRBD2. The V segment lost 9 bases and the J segment 6 bases; nucleotides outside the gene matches: 12. The V gene's germline CDR1 is SGHAT and CDR2 FQNNGV. The CDR3 sequence is 14 residues long.

The chain has TRBV7-9 and TRBJ2-2; 8 positions match TRBD1. Germline assignment: CDR1 SEHNR and CDR2 FQNEAQ (reference sequence). This CDR3 has 16 amino acids. The V and J ends lost 5 bases and 0 bases, in that order; junction bases with no gene match: 5. The CDR3 region has the DNA TGTGCCAGCAGCCACCCGGGACAGGCGAACACCGGGGAGCTGTTTTTT. Translating it yields CASSHPGQANTGELFF.

J is TRBJ2-7 and V is TRBV10-3; D gene ambiguous. The CDR3 extends over 15 amino acids. Germline V lookup: CDR1 ENHRY, CDR2 SYGVKD. Between the trimmed V and J ends, which lost 3 bases and 0 bases, there was a span of 12 bases. The CDR3 protein is CAISDGGKSSYEQYF. For the CDR3, the DNA is TGTGCCATCAGTGATGGCGGAAAGAGCTCCTACGAGCAGTACTTC.

This chain uses TRBV28 with TRBJ1-6, with TRBD1 matching over 7 bases. CDR3 length equals 16 residues. Germline lookup yields CDR1 MDHEN and CDR2 SYDVKM. The junction had 12 bases not matched to a gene; V was cut back by 4 bases and J by 9 bases. CDR3 nucleotides: TGTGCCAGCAGTTCAGGGACAGCTATGGTCTCTTCACCCCTCCACTTT. It specifies CASSSGTAMVSSPLHF.

V is TRBV7-9 and J is TRBJ2-5; D may be TRBD2 (6 bases). Germline lookup yields CDR1 SEHNR and CDR2 FQNEAQ (reference sequence). The CDR3 loop spans 15 amino acids. The V and J ends lost 4 bases and 4 bases respectively, with 16 bases between them. The DNA of the CDR3 is TGTGCCAGCAGCTCACTCACGACTAGGAGAGAGACCCAGTACTTC. The encoded protein is CASSSLTTRRETQYF.

The rearrangement joins TRBV4-1 to TRBJ2-7; D unresolved. The V end was cut by 5 bases, the J end by 0 bases, with 14 bases between. Looked up from germline, CDR1 is MGHRA and CDR2 is YSYEKL. There are 15 residues in the CDR3. Written as DNA, the CDR3 is TGCGCCAGCAGCGCACCGTTCAGAGGCTCCTACGAGCAGTACTTC. It yields the protein CASSAPFRGSYEQYF.